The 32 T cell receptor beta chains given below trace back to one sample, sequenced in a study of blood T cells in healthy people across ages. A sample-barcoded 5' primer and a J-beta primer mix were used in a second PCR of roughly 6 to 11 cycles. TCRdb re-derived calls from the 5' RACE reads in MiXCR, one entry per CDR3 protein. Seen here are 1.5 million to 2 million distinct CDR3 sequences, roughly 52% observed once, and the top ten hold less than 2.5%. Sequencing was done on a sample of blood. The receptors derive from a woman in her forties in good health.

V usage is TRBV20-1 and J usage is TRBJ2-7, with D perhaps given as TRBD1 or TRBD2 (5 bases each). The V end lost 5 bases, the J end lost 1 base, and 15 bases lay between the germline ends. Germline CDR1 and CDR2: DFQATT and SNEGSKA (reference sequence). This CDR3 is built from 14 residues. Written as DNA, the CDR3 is TGCAGTGCTTGGGACGCCAAGGGTTCCTACGAGCAGTACTTC. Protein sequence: CSAWDAKGSYEQYF.

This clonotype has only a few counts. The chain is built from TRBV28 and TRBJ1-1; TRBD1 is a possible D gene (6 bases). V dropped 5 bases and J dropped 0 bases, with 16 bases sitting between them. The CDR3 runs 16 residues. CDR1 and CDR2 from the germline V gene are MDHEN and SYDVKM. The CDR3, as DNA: TGTGCCAGCAGTCCAACCAGGGGCCGAATGAACACTGAAGCTTTCTTT. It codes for CASSPTRGRMNTEAFF.

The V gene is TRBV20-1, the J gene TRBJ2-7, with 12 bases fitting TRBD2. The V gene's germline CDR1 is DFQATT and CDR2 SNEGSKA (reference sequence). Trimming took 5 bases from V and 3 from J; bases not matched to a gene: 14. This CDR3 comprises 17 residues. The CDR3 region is CSAHAPTSGGSHYEQYF. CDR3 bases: TGCAGTGCTCATGCCCCCACTAGCGGGGGGTCTCACTACGAGCAGTACTTC.

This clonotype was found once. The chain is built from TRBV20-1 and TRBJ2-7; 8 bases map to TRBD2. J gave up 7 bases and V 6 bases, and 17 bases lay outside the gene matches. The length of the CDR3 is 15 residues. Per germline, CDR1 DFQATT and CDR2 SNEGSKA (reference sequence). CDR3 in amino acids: CSARVTGGSYNEQYF. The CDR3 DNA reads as TGCAGTGCCCGCGTGACGGGGGGGTCCTACAATGAGCAGTACTTC.

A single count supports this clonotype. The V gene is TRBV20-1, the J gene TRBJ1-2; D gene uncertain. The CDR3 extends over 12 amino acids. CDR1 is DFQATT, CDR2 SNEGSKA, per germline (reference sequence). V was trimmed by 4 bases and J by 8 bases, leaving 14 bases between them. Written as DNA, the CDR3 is TGCAGTGCTACCCGTTTTGGGTTAGGCTACACCTTC. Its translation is CSATRFGLGYTF.

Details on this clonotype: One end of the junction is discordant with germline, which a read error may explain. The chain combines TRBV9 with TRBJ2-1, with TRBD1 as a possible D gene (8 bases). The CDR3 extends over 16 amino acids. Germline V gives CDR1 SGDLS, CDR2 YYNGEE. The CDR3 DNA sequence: TGTGCCGGCAGCGTAAGGGGAGGGACAGGATACAATGAGCAGTTCTTC. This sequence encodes CAGSVRGGTGYNEQFF.

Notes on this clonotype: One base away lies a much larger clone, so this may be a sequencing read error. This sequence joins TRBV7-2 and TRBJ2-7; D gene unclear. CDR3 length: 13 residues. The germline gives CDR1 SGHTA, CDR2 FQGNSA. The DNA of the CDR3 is TGTGGCAGCAGCTTAACAGACTCCTACGAGCAGTACTTC. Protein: CGSSLTDSYEQYF.

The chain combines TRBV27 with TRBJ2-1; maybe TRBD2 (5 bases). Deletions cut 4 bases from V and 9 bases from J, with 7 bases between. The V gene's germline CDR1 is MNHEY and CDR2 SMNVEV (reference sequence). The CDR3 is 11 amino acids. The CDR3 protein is CASSWAGEQFF. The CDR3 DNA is TGTGCCAGCAGTTGGGCGGGTGAGCAGTTCTTC.

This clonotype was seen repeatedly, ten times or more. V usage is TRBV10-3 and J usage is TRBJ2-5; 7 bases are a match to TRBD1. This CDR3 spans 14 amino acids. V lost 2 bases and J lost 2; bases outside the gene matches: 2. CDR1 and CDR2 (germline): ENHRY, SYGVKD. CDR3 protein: CAISEKGQQETQYF. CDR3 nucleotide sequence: TGTGCCATCAGTGAGAAGGGACAGCAAGAGACCCAGTACTTC.

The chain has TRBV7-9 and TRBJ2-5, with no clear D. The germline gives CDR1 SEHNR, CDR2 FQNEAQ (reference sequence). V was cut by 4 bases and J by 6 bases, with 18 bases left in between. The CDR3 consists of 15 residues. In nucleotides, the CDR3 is TGTGCCAGCAGCTATCGTGCACCCGCTGGGAAGACCCAGTACTTC. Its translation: CASSYRAPAGKTQYF.

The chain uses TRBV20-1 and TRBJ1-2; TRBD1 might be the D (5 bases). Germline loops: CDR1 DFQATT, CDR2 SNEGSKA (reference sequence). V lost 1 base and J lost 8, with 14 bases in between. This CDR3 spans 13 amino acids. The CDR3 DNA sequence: TGCAGTGCTAGAGGGGACCACGGACTGGGCTACACCTTC. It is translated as CSARGDHGLGYTF.

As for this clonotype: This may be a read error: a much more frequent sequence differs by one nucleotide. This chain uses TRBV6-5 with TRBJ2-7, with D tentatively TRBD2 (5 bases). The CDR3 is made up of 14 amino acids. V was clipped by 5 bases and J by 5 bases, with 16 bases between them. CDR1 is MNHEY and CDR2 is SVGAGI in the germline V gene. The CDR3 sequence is CASSAEGGGNEQYF. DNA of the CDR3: TGTGCCAGCAGTGCAGAGGGCGGCGGTAACGAGCAGTACTTC.

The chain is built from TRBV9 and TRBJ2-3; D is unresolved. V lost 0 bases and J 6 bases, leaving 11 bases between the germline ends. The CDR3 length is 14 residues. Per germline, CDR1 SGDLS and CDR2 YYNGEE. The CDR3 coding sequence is TGTGCCAGCAGCGTAGGCCTGGGTGGGGATACGCAGTATTTT. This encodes CASSVGLGGDTQYF.

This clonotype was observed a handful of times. The CDR3: CASSLNGFDGYTF. The DNA of the CDR3 is TGTGCCAGCAGCTTAAATGGGTTCGATGGCTACACCTTC. The chain couples TRBV11-2 to TRBJ1-2; D is undetermined. The CDR3 totals 13 residues. Germline lookup yields CDR1 SGHAT and CDR2 FQNNGV. The V end lost 2 bases, the J end lost 6 bases, and 10 bases lay between the germline ends.

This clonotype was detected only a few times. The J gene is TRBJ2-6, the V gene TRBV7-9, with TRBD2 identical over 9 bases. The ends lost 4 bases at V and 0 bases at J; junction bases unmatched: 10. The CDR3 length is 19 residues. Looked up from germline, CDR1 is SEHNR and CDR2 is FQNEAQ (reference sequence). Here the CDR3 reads CASSWGLAPPSSGANVLTF. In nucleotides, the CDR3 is TGTGCCAGCAGCTGGGGACTAGCCCCTCCATCCTCTGGGGCCAACGTCCTGACTTTC.

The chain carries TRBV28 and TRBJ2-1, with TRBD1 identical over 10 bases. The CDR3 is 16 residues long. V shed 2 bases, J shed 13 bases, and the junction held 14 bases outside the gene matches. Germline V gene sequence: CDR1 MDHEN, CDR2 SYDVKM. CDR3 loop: CASSLPGQGRGETQFF. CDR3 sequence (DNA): TGTGCCAGCAGTTTACCGGGACAGGGGAGAGGAGAGACTCAGTTCTTC.

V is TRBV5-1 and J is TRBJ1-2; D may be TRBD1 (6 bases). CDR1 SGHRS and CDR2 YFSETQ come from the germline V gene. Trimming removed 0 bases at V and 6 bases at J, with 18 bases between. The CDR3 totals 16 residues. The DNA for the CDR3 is TGCGCCAGCAGCTTGGAGGGTCGGGGGCAGGTCCATGGCTACACCTTC. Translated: CASSLEGRGQVHGYTF.

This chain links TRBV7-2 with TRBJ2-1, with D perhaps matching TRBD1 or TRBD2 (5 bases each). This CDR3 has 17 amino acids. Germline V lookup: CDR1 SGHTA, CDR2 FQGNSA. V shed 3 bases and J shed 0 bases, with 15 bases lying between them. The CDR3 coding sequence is TGTGCCAGCAGCTTCCGGGGCCCGGGTAGCTCCTACAATGAGCAGTTCTTC. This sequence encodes CASSFRGPGSSYNEQFF. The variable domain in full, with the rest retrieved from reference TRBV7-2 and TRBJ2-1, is GAGVSQSPSNKVTEKGKDVELRCDPISGHTALYWYRQSLGQGLEFLIYFQGNSAPDKSGLPSDRFSAERTGGSVSTLTIQRTQQEDSAVYLCASSFRGPGSSYNEQFFGPGTRLTVL.

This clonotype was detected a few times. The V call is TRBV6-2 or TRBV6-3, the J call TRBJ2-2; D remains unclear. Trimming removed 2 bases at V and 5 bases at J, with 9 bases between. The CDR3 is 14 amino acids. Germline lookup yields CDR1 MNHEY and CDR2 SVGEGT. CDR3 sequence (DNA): TGTGCCAGCAGTTACCCCATGGGGACCGGGGAGCTGTTTTTT. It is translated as CASSYPMGTGELFF.

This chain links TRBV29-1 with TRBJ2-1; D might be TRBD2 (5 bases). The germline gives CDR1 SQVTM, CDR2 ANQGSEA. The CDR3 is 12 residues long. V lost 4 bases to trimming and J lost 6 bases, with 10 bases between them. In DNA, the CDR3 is TGCAGCGTTGTGGCTAGCTTCAATGAGCAGTTCTTC. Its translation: CSVVASFNEQFF.

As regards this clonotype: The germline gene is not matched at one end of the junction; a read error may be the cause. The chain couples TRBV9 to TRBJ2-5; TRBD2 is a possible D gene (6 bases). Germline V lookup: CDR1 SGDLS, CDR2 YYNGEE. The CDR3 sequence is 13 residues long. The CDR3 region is CAGSAGHQETQYF. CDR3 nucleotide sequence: TGTGCCGGCAGCGCGGGACACCAAGAGACCCAGTACTTC.

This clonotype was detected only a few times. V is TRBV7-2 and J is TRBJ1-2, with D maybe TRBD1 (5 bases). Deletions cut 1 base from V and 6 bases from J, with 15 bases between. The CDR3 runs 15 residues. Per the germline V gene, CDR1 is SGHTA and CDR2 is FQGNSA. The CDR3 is CASSLVRAMANGYTF. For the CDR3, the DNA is TGTGCCAGCAGCTTAGTCAGGGCAATGGCTAATGGCTACACCTTC.

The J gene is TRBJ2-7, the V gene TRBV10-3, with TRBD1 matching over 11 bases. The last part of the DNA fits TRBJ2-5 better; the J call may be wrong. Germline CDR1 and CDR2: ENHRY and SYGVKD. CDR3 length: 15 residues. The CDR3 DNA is TGTGCCATCAGTGGAGGACAGGGGGCGATCGAGACCCAGTACTTC. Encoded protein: CAISGGQGAIETQYF.

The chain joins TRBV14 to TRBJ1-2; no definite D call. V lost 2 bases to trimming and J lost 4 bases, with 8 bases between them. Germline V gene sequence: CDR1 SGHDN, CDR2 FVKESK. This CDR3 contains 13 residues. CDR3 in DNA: TGTGCCAGCAGCCAACGACTCCTCTATGGCTACACCTTC. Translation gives CASSQRLLYGYTF.

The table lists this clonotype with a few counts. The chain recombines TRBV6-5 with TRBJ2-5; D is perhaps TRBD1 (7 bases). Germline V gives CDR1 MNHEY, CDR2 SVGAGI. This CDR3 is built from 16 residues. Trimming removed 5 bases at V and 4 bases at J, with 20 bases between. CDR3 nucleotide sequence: TGTGCCAGCAGTCTACTGGGGCAGGGGGGACGAGAGACCCAGTACTTC. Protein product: CASSLLGQGGRETQYF.

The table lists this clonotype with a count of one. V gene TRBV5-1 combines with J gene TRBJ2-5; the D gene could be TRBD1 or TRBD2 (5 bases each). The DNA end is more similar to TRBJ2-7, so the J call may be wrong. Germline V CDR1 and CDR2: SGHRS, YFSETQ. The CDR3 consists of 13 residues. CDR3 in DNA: TGCGCCAGCAGCCGGGGCAGCACGGACGAGCAGTACTTC. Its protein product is CASSRGSTDEQYF.

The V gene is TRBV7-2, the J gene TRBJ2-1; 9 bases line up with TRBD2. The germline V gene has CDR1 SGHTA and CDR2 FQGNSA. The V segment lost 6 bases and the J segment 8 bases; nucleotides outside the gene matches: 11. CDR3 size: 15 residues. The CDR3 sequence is CASSERRGGRDEQFF. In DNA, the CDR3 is TGTGCCAGCAGTGAGAGGCGGGGGGGCCGGGATGAGCAGTTCTTC.

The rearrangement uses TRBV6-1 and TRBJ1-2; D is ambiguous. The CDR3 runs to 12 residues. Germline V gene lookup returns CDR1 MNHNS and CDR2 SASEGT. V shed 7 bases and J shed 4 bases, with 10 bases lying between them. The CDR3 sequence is CASTRTVYGYTF. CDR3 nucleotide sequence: TGTGCCAGCACTAGGACTGTCTATGGCTACACCTTC.

CDR3 amino acids: CASSLEQGDREAFF. The CDR3 DNA sequence: TGTGCCAGCAGCTTAGAACAGGGTGATCGTGAAGCTTTCTTT. The chain links TRBV7-3 to TRBJ1-1, with TRBD1 as a possible D gene (6 bases). Trimming shortened V by 2 bases and J by 7 bases, and 14 bases separated the two germline ends. The CDR3 is 14 amino acids. Germline V gene lookup returns CDR1 SGHTA and CDR2 FQGTGA.

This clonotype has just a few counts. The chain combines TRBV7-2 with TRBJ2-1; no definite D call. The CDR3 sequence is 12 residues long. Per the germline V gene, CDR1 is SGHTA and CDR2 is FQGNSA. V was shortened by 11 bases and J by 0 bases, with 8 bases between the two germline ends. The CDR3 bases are TGTGCCGTGGAGAGCTCCTACAATGAGCAGTTCTTC. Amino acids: CAVESSYNEQFF.

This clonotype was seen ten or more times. The CDR3 bases are TGTGCCAGCAGTTATACTAGCGGGGGGGCCAATGAGCAGTTCTTC. Amino acids: CASSYTSGGANEQFF. The chain uses TRBV11-2 and TRBJ2-1, with 13 nucleotides matching TRBD2. The CDR3 loop spans 15 amino acids. Germline values: CDR1 SGHAT, CDR2 FQNNGV. V lost 6 bases, J lost 6 bases, and 5 bases stayed unmatched.

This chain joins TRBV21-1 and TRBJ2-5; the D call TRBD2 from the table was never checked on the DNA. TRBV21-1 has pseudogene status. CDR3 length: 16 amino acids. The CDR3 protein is CASSKAGGSAEETQYF. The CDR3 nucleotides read TGTGCCAGCAGCAAAGCAGGAGGGTCGGCAGAAGAGACCCAGTACTTC.